What follows are 32 T cell receptor beta chains derived from one specimen sequenced in a study of OX40 agonist ivuxolimab in advanced cancers. Using immunoSEQ multiplex PCR, the repertoire was profiled, and TCRdb retains in-frame clones only, with some absent. The table has 55,000 to 85,000 clones, 90% to 95% seen once. Sequencing used CD4+ or CD8+ T cells sorted from blood, obtained in a trial of the OX40 agonist ivuxolimab. Receptor source: an adult with an advanced solid tumor such as melanoma, head and neck, liver or kidney cancer.

The chain couples TRBV10-1 to TRBJ2-3; the D gene is possibly TRBD1 (6 bases). In germline, CDR1 is WNHNN, CDR2 SYGVQD (reference sequence). V was shortened by 0 bases and J by 0 bases, with 10 bases between the two germline ends. This CDR3 is 16 amino acids long. This CDR3 is CASSESRGRSTDTQYF. The CDR3 nucleotides are TGCGCCAGCAGTGAGTCCAGGGGACGGAGCACAGATACGCAGTATTTT.

The gene calls are TRBV27 and TRBJ2-1; 11 nucleotides line up with TRBD2. The CDR3 covers 17 residues. The V and J ends lost 5 bases and 6 bases, in that order; junction bases with no gene match: 12. The V gene's germline CDR1 is MNHEY and CDR2 SMNVEV (reference sequence). The CDR3 nucleotides are TGTGCCAGCAGTGGTAGCGGGAGGGGACCAACTGGCAATGAGCAGTTCTTC. Amino acid sequence: CASSGSGRGPTGNEQFF.

This chain uses TRBV6-5 with TRBJ1-3; D is possibly TRBD1 (6 bases). Deletions cut 4 bases from V and 0 bases from J, with 13 bases between. Germline V gene sequence: CDR1 MNHEY, CDR2 SVGAGI. The CDR3 sequence is 16 residues long. This CDR3 reads CASSWTRTDSGNTIYF. The DNA of the CDR3 is TGTGCCAGCAGTTGGACTCGGACAGACTCTGGAAACACCATATATTTT.

In this sample, this clone turned up once. Sequence at one end of the junction differs from germline and may be a read error. CDR3 nucleotides: TGTGCCAGCAGTGAAGCTGGGCACTTT. It encodes CASSEAGHF. The genes are TRBV6-1 and TRBJ2-3; D uncertain. CDR1 and CDR2 (germline): MNHNS, SASEGT. The CDR3 is 9 amino acids.

This clone was seen just once. The chain combines TRBV6-5 with TRBJ2-7, with D tentatively TRBD2 (6 bases). This CDR3 comprises 14 residues. Per germline, CDR1 MNHEY and CDR2 SVGAGI. V was trimmed by 0 bases and J by 4 bases, leaving 10 bases between them. The CDR3: CASSYSRGDYEQYF. In DNA form, the CDR3 reads TGTGCCAGCAGTTACTCACGCGGGGATTACGAGCAGTACTTC.

The gene calls are TRBV7-3 and TRBJ2-5, with TRBD2 matching over 14 bases. There are 16 residues in the CDR3. V lost 5 bases and J lost 6; bases outside the gene matches: 8. Germline values: CDR1 SGHTA, CDR2 FQGTGA. The CDR3 region is CASSLGLAGEQQTQYF. The DNA for the CDR3 is TGTGCCAGCAGCCTGGGACTAGCGGGAGAGCAACAGACCCAGTACTTC.

The chain links TRBV27 to TRBJ2-2; D not resolved. Germline V gives CDR1 MNHEY, CDR2 SMNVEV (reference sequence). V was shortened by 2 bases and J by 5 bases, with 0 bases between the two germline ends. CDR3 length equals 11 residues. The CDR3 protein is CASSLTGELFF. The DNA for the CDR3 is TGTGCCAGCAGTTTAACCGGGGAGCTGTTTTTT.

The chain couples TRBV5-1 to TRBJ2-2; TRBD2 matches at 10 bases. Germline assignment: CDR1 SGHRS and CDR2 YFSETQ. The CDR3 runs to 17 residues. V gave up 2 bases and J gave up 1 base; unmatched junction bases: 5. This CDR3 is CASSFQTSGLNTGELFF. The CDR3 region has the DNA TGCGCCAGCAGCTTCCAGACTAGCGGGCTGAACACCGGGGAGCTGTTTTTT.

J is TRBJ1-1 and V is TRBV18, with D possibly matching TRBD1 (6 bases). Germline assignment: CDR1 KGHSH and CDR2 LQKENI. The CDR3 consists of 16 residues. V was clipped by 2 bases and J by 2 bases, with 15 bases between them. The chain's CDR3 is CASSPKDRTLNTEAFF. The CDR3 bases are TGTGCCAGCTCACCAAAGGACAGAACCCTAAACACTGAAGCTTTCTTT.

A few counts support this clone. The rearrangement uses TRBV19 and TRBJ2-7, with D possibly TRBD2 on 5 matching bases. The CDR3 totals 14 residues. Germline lookup yields CDR1 LNHDA and CDR2 SQIVND (reference sequence). Trimming took off 5 bases at V and 2 bases at J, with 13 bases between the two ends. The CDR3 protein is CASSPIGETYEQYF. For the CDR3, the DNA is TGTGCCAGTAGTCCGATCGGGGAAACCTACGAGCAGTACTTC.

V is TRBV2 and J is TRBJ1-4; TRBD1 matches 8 bases. The CDR3 has 14 residues. Per the germline V gene, CDR1 is SNHLY and CDR2 is FYNNEI. J gave up 8 bases and V 5 bases, and 7 bases lay outside the gene matches. CDR3 region: CASSIDRGQEKLFF. The DNA for the CDR3 is TGTGCCAGCAGTATTGACAGGGGCCAGGAAAAACTGTTTTTT.

The chain has TRBV28 and TRBJ2-7, with D possibly being TRBD2 (6 bases). V was cut by 7 bases and J by 0 bases, with 13 bases left in between. The germline gives CDR1 MDHEN, CDR2 SYDVKM. The CDR3 spans 14 residues. This chain's CDR3 is CASIPGGLSYEQYF. The CDR3 DNA reads TGTGCCAGCATACCCGGGGGACTCTCCTACGAGCAGTACTTC.

The chain is built from TRBV18 and TRBJ2-2, with TRBD1 as a possible D gene (6 bases). V was cut by 3 bases and J by 2 bases, with 13 bases left in between. The CDR3 runs to 16 residues. Looked up from germline, CDR1 is KGHSH and CDR2 is LQKENI. The CDR3 here is CASSPPGHLNTGELFF. The CDR3 DNA reads TGTGCCAGCTCACCTCCGGGACATTTAAACACCGGGGAGCTGTTTTTT.

The chain links TRBV7-9 to TRBJ2-1, with no clear D. The CDR3 extends over 11 amino acids. V lost 1 base and J 5 bases, leaving 0 bases between the germline ends. CDR1 is SEHNR, CDR2 FQNEAQ, per germline (reference sequence). The chain's CDR3 is CASSLDNEQFF. The CDR3 bases are TGTGCCAGCAGCTTAGACAATGAGCAGTTCTTC.

The CDR3 region is CASSDGSGTNYGYTF. CDR3 sequence (DNA): TGCGCCAGCAGTGATGGGTCAGGGACCAACTATGGCTACACCTTC. The chain employs TRBV10-2 and TRBJ1-2; tentative D call: TRBD1 (5 bases). Trimming left V 3 bases short and J 2 bases short, with 13 bases between. Germline CDR1 and CDR2: WSHSY and SAAADI. The CDR3 is 15 residues long.

This chain uses TRBV2 with TRBJ2-1; TRBD2 aligns across 10 bases. The CDR3 is 14 amino acids. The germline CDR1 and CDR2 sequences are SNHLY and FYNNEI. V was pared by 9 bases and J by 2 bases, with 4 bases of the junction left unmatched. CDR3 DNA: TGTGCCAGTCTAGCGGGAGAGGCCTACAATGAGCAGTTCTTC. Translating gives CASLAGEAYNEQFF.

This clone was recorded once. The chain recombines TRBV19 with TRBJ1-4; 11 positions match TRBD1. This CDR3 region has 15 residues. J gave up 7 bases and V 4 bases, and 5 bases lay outside the gene matches. Looked up from germline, CDR1 is LNHDA and CDR2 is SQIVND (reference sequence). CDR3 residues: CASSTGQGVSEKLFF. CDR3 nucleotide sequence: TGTGCCAGTAGTACGGGACAGGGGGTTAGTGAAAAACTGTTTTTT.

This clone showed up just once. The chain carries TRBV6-1 and TRBJ2-7, with D possibly being TRBD1 (5 bases). V was pared by 4 bases and J by 0 bases, with 13 bases between. This CDR3 contains 15 residues. Germline CDR1 reads MNHNS; CDR2 reads SASEGT. CDR3 amino acids: CASSGVSTGSYEQYF. The DNA for the CDR3 is TGTGCCAGCAGTGGGGTCTCCACAGGCTCCTACGAGCAGTACTTC.

The chain joins TRBV11-2 to TRBJ2-1; TRBD1 aligns across 9 bases. The germline V gene has CDR1 SGHAT and CDR2 FQNNGV. The CDR3 has 14 residues. The junction had 6 bases not matched to a gene; V was cut back by 5 bases and J by 7 bases. This CDR3 reads CASSPPGTGNEQFF. The CDR3 DNA reads as TGTGCCAGCAGCCCCCCAGGGACAGGGAATGAGCAGTTCTTC.

The chain recombines TRBV30 with TRBJ2-3, with TRBD2 as a possible D gene (6 bases). The CDR3 runs to 15 residues. With 4 bases removed from V and 3 bases from J, the gap between germline ends came to 17 bases. Germline-derived CDR1 and CDR2 are GTSNPN and SVGIG (reference sequence). CDR3 nucleotides: TGTGCCTGGAATGGACCTCAGGAGGGTACAGATACGCAGTATTTT. Translation: CAWNGPQEGTDTQYF.

This clone has just one count. This sequence joins TRBV28 and TRBJ2-1; TRBD2 matches at 11 bases. Trimming removed 7 bases from V and 5 bases from J; junction bases left unmatched: 10. CDR1 is MDHEN and CDR2 is SYDVKM in the germline V gene. This CDR3 spans 16 amino acids. The chain's CDR3 is CASTSGGLAENNEQFF. The CDR3 DNA follows: TGTGCCAGCACCTCGGGGGGACTAGCGGAAAACAATGAGCAGTTCTTC.

CDR3 bases: TGTGCCTGGAGGGAACAGAGCTACGAGCAGTACTTC. This encodes CAWREQSYEQYF. This chain connects TRBV30 to TRBJ2-7; no firm D call. The CDR3 consists of 12 residues. V was cut by 3 bases and J by 3 bases, with 9 bases left in between. CDR1 is GTSNPN and CDR2 is SVGIG in the germline V gene (reference sequence).

This sequence joins TRBV7-9 and TRBJ2-1; 11 bases align to TRBD2. CDR3 length: 16 residues. The germline V gene encodes CDR1 SEHNR and CDR2 FQNEAQ (reference sequence). Germline trimming cut 0 bases from V and 3 bases from J; bases unmatched to any gene: 1. The CDR3 sequence: CASSLAGTSGYNEQFF. The DNA for the CDR3 is TGTGCCAGCAGCTTAGCCGGGACTAGCGGCTACAATGAGCAGTTCTTC.

This chain uses TRBV29-1 with TRBJ2-2; 10 bases are shared with TRBD2. V lost 7 bases, J lost 5 bases, and 16 bases stayed unmatched. Germline V gives CDR1 SQVTM, CDR2 ANQGSEA. The CDR3 runs 17 residues. For the CDR3, the DNA is TGCAGCGCTACCTTGGGATCTAGCGGGAGTTATACCGGGGAGCTGTTTTTT. Amino acids: CSATLGSSGSYTGELFF.

The chain links TRBV2 to TRBJ2-7; 11 bases agree with TRBD2. Germline values: CDR1 SNHLY, CDR2 FYNNEI. J gave up 7 bases and V 7 bases, and 12 bases lay outside the gene matches. This CDR3 is 15 amino acids long. The CDR3: CASKATSGSPIEQYF. In DNA form, the CDR3 reads TGTGCCAGCAAGGCAACTAGCGGGAGCCCTATTGAGCAGTACTTC.

CDR3 loop: CASSLSPGEFTQYF. The CDR3 region has the DNA TGTGCCAGCAGTTTATCCCCCGGGGAGTTTACGCAGTATTTT. The rearrangement uses TRBV28 and TRBJ2-3, with D possibly being TRBD2 (5 bases). Per the germline V gene, CDR1 is MDHEN and CDR2 is SYDVKM. The CDR3 loop spans 14 amino acids. Trimming took 1 base from V and 8 from J, leaving 13 bases between them.

This clone has just a few counts. The chain employs TRBV18 and TRBJ2-7, with 10 bases fitting TRBD2. CDR1 and CDR2 from the germline V gene are KGHSH and LQKENI. The CDR3 has 13 residues. The ends lost 3 bases at V and 7 bases at J; junction bases unmatched: 3. CDR3 DNA: TGTGCCAGCTCACCGACTAGCGGGTGGGAGCAGTACTTC. Residues: CASSPTSGWEQYF.

This chain uses TRBV18 with TRBJ1-1; D uncertain. V lost 2 bases to trimming and J lost 8 bases, with 9 bases between them. CDR1 KGHSH and CDR2 LQKENI come from the germline V gene. The CDR3 extends over 12 amino acids. The CDR3 loop reads CASSPVRGEAFF. The CDR3, as DNA: TGTGCCAGCTCACCAGTTCGAGGAGAAGCTTTCTTT.

V usage is TRBV5-1 and J usage is TRBJ1-1, with D unresolved. Germline assignment: CDR1 SGHRS and CDR2 YFSETQ. The CDR3 loop spans 15 amino acids. V gave up 4 bases and J gave up 0 bases, with 13 bases separating them. In DNA form, the CDR3 reads TGCGCCAGCAGCCGGGTGCGGGGTATGAACACTGAAGCTTTCTTT. Translating gives CASSRVRGMNTEAFF.

The chain combines TRBV2 with TRBJ2-2; D gene ambiguous. From germline, CDR1 is SNHLY and CDR2 FYNNEI. The CDR3 consists of 12 residues. The ends were cut back, 4 bases at V and 5 bases at J, with 5 bases in the middle. Written as DNA, the CDR3 is TGTGCCAGCAGTGGACAAACCGGGGAGCTGTTTTTT. Its translation: CASSGQTGELFF.

CDR3 in amino acids: CASDQGYTEAFF. In DNA form, the CDR3 reads TGTGCCAGTGACCAGGGGTACACTGAAGCTTTCTTT. The gene calls are TRBV19 and TRBJ1-1; D might be TRBD1 (6 bases). The V and J ends lost 8 bases and 3 bases respectively, with 10 bases between them. The V gene's germline CDR1 is LNHDA and CDR2 SQIVND (reference sequence). The CDR3 length is 12 residues.

The chain is built from TRBV28 and TRBJ1-5; maybe TRBD1 (5 bases). The CDR3 has 16 amino acids. Looked up from germline, CDR1 is MDHEN and CDR2 is SYDVKM. Trimming left V 5 bases short and J 9 bases short, with 23 bases between. The CDR3 loop is CASSDNSGTQYRPQHF. The CDR3 nucleotides read TGTGCCAGCAGTGATAACAGCGGGACTCAGTATCGGCCCCAGCATTTT. The full variable domain, its missing parts supplied by reference TRBV28 and TRBJ1-5, is DVKVTQSSRYLVKRTGEKVFLECVQDMDHENMFWYRQDPGLGLRLIYFSYDVKMKEKGDIPEGYSVSREKKERFSLILESASTNQTSMYLCASSDNSGTQYRPQHFGDGTRLSIL.